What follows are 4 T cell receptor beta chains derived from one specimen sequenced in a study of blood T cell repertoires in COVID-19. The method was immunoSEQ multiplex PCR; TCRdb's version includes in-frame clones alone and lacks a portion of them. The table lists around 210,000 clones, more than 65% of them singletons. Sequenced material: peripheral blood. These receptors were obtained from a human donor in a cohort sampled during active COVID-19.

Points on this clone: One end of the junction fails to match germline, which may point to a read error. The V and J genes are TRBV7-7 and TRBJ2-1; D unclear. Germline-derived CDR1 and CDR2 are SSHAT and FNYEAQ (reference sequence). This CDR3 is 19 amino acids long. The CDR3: CASSLVRLSARYSYNEQFF. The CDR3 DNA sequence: TGTGCTAGCAGCTTAGTTAGACTCAGCGCGCGGTACTCCTACAATGAGCAGTTCTTC.

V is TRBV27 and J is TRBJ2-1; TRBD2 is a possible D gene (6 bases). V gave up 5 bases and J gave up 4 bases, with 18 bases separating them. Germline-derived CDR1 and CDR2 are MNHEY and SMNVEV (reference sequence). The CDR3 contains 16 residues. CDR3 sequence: CASSPPDGAGYNEQFF. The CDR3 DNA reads TGTGCCAGCAGTCCCCCCGATGGGGCGGGGTACAATGAGCAGTTCTTC.

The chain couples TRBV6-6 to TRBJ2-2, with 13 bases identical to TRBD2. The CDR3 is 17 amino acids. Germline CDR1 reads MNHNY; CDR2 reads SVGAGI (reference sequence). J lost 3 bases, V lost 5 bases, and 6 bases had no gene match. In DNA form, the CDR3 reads TGTGCCAGCAGTCCACTAGCGGGAGGGACCGACACCGGGGAGCTGTTTTTT. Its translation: CASSPLAGGTDTGELFF.

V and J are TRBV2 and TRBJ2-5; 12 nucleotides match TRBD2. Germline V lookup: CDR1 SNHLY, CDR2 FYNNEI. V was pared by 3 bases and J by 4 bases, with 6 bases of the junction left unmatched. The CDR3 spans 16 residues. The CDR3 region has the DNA TGTGCCAGCAGTGAGGGACTAGCGGGTCGGAGAGAGACCCAGTACTTC. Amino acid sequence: CASSEGLAGRRETQYF.